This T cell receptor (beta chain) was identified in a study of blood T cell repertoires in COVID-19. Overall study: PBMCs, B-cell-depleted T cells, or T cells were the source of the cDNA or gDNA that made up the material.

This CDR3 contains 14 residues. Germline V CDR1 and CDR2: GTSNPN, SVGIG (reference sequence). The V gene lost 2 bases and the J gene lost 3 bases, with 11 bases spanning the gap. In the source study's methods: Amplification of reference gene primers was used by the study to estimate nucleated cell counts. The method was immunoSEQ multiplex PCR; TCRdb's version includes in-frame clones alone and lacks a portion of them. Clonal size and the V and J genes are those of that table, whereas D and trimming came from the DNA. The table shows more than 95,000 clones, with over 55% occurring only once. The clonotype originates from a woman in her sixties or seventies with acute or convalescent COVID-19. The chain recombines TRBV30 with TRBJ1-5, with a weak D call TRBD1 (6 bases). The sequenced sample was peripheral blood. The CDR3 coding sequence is TGTGCCTGGAGTAGGGGGGGCAACAATCAGCCCCAGCATTTT. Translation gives CAWSRGGNNQPQHF.